These 18 T cell receptor beta chains were all obtained from the same sample, sequenced in a study of CD8 T cells in Susac syndrome. After extraction with the RNeasy kit, roughly 0.5 to 1 ug of the RNA was reverse transcribed using random hexamers. Each CDR3 protein gets one entry after TCRdb re-called the immunoSEQ multiplex PCR reads with MiXCR. The sample has roughly 130,000 distinct CDR3 sequences; approximately 94% are singletons. The sequenced material came from CD4+ T cells from PBMCs. The receptors were sampled from a human donor with multiple sclerosis.

The table lists this clonotype with a count of one. The J gene is TRBJ1-3, the V gene TRBV3-1, with TRBD1 matching 7 bases. V gave up 8 bases and J gave up 0 bases; unmatched junction bases: 13. The CDR3 runs to 17 residues. Looked up from germline, CDR1 is LGHDT and CDR2 is YNNKEL (reference sequence). In DNA, the CDR3 is TGTGCCAGCTCCACCGGGACAGCCTTTCCCTCTGGAAACACCATATATTTT. This sequence encodes CASSTGTAFPSGNTIYF.

V gene TRBV30 combines with J gene TRBJ2-1; possible D gene TRBD1, 6 bases. CDR3 length: 13 residues. The V gene's germline CDR1 is GTSNPN and CDR2 SVGIG (reference sequence). The V end lost 5 bases, the J end lost 4 bases, and 12 bases lay between the germline ends. Written as DNA, the CDR3 is TGTGCCTGGCAGGGGACGGGTTACAATGAGCAGTTCTTC. It codes for CAWQGTGYNEQFF.

J is TRBJ1-6 and V is TRBV4-1; TRBD1 agrees at 9 bases. Germline V CDR1 and CDR2: MGHRA, YSYEKL. J was trimmed by 8 bases and V by 3 bases; bases with no gene match: 2. This CDR3 has 14 residues. The CDR3 sequence: CASSQGQGDSPLHF. Written as DNA, the CDR3 is TGCGCCAGCAGCCAGGGACAGGGAGATTCACCCCTCCACTTT.

The DNA for the CDR3 is TGCAGCGTAAAGACAGGGTTGGTGGATACGCAGTATTTT. Amino acid sequence: CSVKTGLVDTQYF. The chain joins TRBV29-1 to TRBJ2-3; 7 nucleotides match TRBD1. The CDR3 loop spans 13 amino acids. Germline V gene data show CDR1 as SQVTM and CDR2 as ANQGSEA. With V trimmed by 6 bases and J by 6 bases, 9 bases remained unmatched.

V usage is TRBV30 and J usage is TRBJ1-1, with 8 positions matching TRBD1. The CDR3 has 13 residues. Germline V gene sequence: CDR1 GTSNPN, CDR2 SVGIG (reference sequence). Germline trimming cut 5 bases from V and 1 base from J; bases unmatched to any gene: 3. The CDR3 is CAWRGQGNTEAFF. The CDR3 DNA sequence: TGTGCCTGGCGCGGACAGGGGAACACTGAAGCTTTCTTT.

V and J are TRBV9 and TRBJ2-2; possible D gene TRBD1, 6 bases. Germline V gene sequence: CDR1 SGDLS, CDR2 YYNGEE. This CDR3 contains 16 residues. The V end was cut by 3 bases, the J end by 0 bases, with 12 bases between. The CDR3 region has the DNA TGTGCCAGCAGCGCGTTAGGGGGAGCGAACACCGGGGAGCTGTTTTTT. It translates to CASSALGGANTGELFF.

V is TRBV7-9 and J is TRBJ1-1; D remains ambiguous. The germline V gene has CDR1 SEHNR and CDR2 FQNEAQ (reference sequence). The V gene lost 3 bases and the J gene lost 0 bases, with 11 bases spanning the gap. The CDR3 is 15 amino acids. For the CDR3, the DNA is TGTGCCAGCAGCTTTTTGGACGCCCTGAACACTGAAGCTTTCTTT. This translates into CASSFLDALNTEAFF.

This clonotype has just one count. J is TRBJ1-2 and V is TRBV5-4; 11 positions match TRBD1. The CDR3 runs to 18 residues. Looked up from germline, CDR1 is SGHNT and CDR2 is YYREEE (reference sequence). With 7 bases clipped from V and 5 bases from J, the junction kept 19 bases outside the gene matches. The CDR3 protein is CASRTGIRTGGAGYGYTF. The CDR3 region has the DNA TGTGCCAGCCGAACGGGTATCAGGACAGGGGGCGCAGGATATGGCTACACCTTC. Full variable domain (missing parts from reference TRBV5-4 and TRBJ1-2): ETGVTQSPTHLIKTRGQQVTLRCSSQSGHNTVSWYQQALGQGPQFIFQYYREEENGRGNFPPRFSGLQFPNYSSELNVNALELDDSALYLCASRTGIRTGGAGYGYTFGSGTRLTVV.

The chain combines TRBV6-2 or TRBV6-3 with TRBJ1-6; D is ambiguous. Trimming pared 6 bases from V and 4 bases from J, leaving 7 bases between. The CDR3 covers 13 residues. Germline loops: CDR1 MNHEY, CDR2 SVGEGT. The CDR3 DNA follows: TGTGCCAGCAGGGAGCTGTATAATTCACCCCTCCACTTT. This gives the protein CASRELYNSPLHF.

The gene calls are TRBV5-1 and TRBJ2-7; tentatively, D is TRBD2 (6 bases). V shed 0 bases and J shed 2 bases, with 9 bases lying between them. The germline V gene encodes CDR1 SGHRS and CDR2 YFSETQ. This CDR3 is built from 14 residues. This chain's CDR3 is CASSLGGNTYEQYF. CDR3 coding DNA: TGCGCCAGCAGCTTGGGCGGGAACACCTACGAGCAGTACTTC.

The chain employs TRBV7-2 and TRBJ2-7; D gene ambiguous. Between the trimmed V and J ends, which lost 3 bases and 4 bases, there was a span of 7 bases. From germline, CDR1 is SGHTA and CDR2 FQGNSA. This CDR3 is 12 amino acids long. The CDR3 DNA reads TGTGCCAGCAGCTTTAACGGATACGAGCAGTACTTC. It is translated as CASSFNGYEQYF.

The chain recombines TRBV5-4 with TRBJ2-1; 8 bases agree with TRBD1. The CDR3 runs 16 residues. Trimming took 4 bases from V and 6 from J; bases not matched to a gene: 12. From germline, CDR1 is SGHNT and CDR2 YYREEE (reference sequence). This CDR3 reads CASSPHRDRPPNEQFF. CDR3 nucleotide sequence: TGTGCCAGCAGCCCCCACCGGGACAGGCCGCCCAATGAGCAGTTCTTC.

This sequence joins TRBV12-3 or TRBV12-4 and TRBJ1-5; no reliable D call. This CDR3 comprises 13 residues. V lost 2 bases to trimming and J lost 6 bases, with 8 bases between them. The DNA of the CDR3 is TGTGCCAGCAGTTTAAAGGTCGGTCAGCCCCAGCATTTT. It is translated as CASSLKVGQPQHF.

Here the CDR3 DNA reads TGCAGCGTTGCCGGACAGGCGGACGCCTACGAGCAGTACTTC. Protein sequence: CSVAGQADAYEQYF. J is TRBJ2-7 and V is TRBV29-1; 7 bases line up with TRBD1. There are 14 residues in the CDR3. V was clipped by 4 bases and J by 2 bases; unmatched bases: 8. The germline CDR1 and CDR2 sequences are SQVTM and ANQGSEA.

V usage is TRBV6-5 and J usage is TRBJ2-7, with 11 bases that match TRBD2. Germline CDR1 reads MNHEY; CDR2 reads SVGAGI. This CDR3 is 17 amino acids long. The J segment lost 4 bases and the V segment lost 1 base, leaving 9 bases of the junction unmatched. CDR3 nucleotides: TGTGCCAGCAGTTACTACCCCCCCTCTAGCGGGGGGTACGAGCAGTACTTC. This sequence encodes CASSYYPPSSGGYEQYF.

This clonotype has only one observation. The gene calls are TRBV4-2 and TRBJ2-3; 7 bases match TRBD2. Germline CDR1 reads LGHNA; CDR2 reads YNFKEQ. Trimming took 0 bases from V and 4 from J; bases not matched to a gene: 7. This CDR3 is built from 16 residues. In nucleotides, the CDR3 is TGTGCCAGCAGCCAAGAAGAGCGGGGCGGAGCAGATACGCAGTATTTT. Its translation is CASSQEERGGADTQYF.

The chain uses TRBV6-6 and TRBJ1-1, with TRBD1 matching over 7 bases. Germline V gives CDR1 MNHNY, CDR2 SVGAGI (reference sequence). V gave up 6 bases and J gave up 3 bases; unmatched junction bases: 7. The CDR3 consists of 14 residues. The CDR3 nucleotides are TGTGCCAGCAGACCCAGACAGGGAGACACTGAAGCTTTCTTT. This codes for CASRPRQGDTEAFF.

This chain connects TRBV4-2 to TRBJ2-6, with D perhaps matching TRBD2 (6 bases). This CDR3 comprises 19 residues. The ends were cut back, 3 bases at V and 0 bases at J, with 18 bases in the middle. CDR1 LGHNA and CDR2 YNFKEQ come from the germline V gene. CDR3 nucleotides: TGTGCCAGCAGCCACCTTAAGGGTAGCGGATTCTCTGGGGCCAACGTCCTGACTTTC. Translation gives CASSHLKGSGFSGANVLTF.